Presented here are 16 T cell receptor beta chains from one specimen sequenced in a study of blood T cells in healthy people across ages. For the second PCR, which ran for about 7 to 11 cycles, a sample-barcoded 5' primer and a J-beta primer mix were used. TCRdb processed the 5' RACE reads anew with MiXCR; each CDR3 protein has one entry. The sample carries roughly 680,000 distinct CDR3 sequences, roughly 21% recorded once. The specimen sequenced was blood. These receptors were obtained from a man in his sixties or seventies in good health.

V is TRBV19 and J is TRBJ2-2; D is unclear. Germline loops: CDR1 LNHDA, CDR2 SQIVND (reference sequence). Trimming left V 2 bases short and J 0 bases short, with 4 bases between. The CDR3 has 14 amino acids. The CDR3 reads CASSILANTGELFF. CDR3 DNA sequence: TGTGCCAGTAGTATACTAGCGAACACCGGGGAGCTGTTTTTT.

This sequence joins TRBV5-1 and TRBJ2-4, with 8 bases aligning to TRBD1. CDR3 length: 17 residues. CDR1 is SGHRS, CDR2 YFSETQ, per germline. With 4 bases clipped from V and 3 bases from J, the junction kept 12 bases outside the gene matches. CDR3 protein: CASSRQGRGDRKNIQYF. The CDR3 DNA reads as TGCGCCAGCAGCAGACAGGGGCGAGGGGATCGCAAAAACATTCAGTACTTC.

The CDR3 reads CASSELRGKDEQYF. The CDR3 nucleotides are TGTGCCAGCAGTGAATTACGGGGTAAGGACGAGCAGTACTTC. The rearrangement links TRBV25-1 to TRBJ2-7, with a possible D match to TRBD2 (5 bases). V was trimmed by 1 base and J by 5 bases, leaving 12 bases between them. Per germline, CDR1 MGHDK and CDR2 SYGVNS. The length of the CDR3 is 14 residues.

CDR3: CASSAKPSGAAYEQYF. In DNA, the CDR3 is TGTGCCAGCAGCGCCAAACCTAGCGGAGCTGCCTACGAGCAGTACTTC. This chain joins TRBV9 and TRBJ2-5; TRBD2 matches 7 bases. The last part of the DNA fits TRBJ2-7 better; the J call may be wrong. The CDR3 spans 16 residues. Per germline, CDR1 SGDLS and CDR2 YYNGEE.

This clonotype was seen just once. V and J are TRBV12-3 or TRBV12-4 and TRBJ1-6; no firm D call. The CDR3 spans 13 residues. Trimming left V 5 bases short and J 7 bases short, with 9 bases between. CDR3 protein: CASSQSENSPLHF. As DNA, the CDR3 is TGTGCCAGCAGTCAGTCTGAGAATTCACCCCTCCACTTT.

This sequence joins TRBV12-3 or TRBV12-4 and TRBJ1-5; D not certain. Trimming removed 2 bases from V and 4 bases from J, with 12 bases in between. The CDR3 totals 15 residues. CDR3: CASSLSWGWNQPQHF. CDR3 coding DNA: TGTGCCAGCAGTTTAAGTTGGGGTTGGAATCAGCCCCAGCATTTT.

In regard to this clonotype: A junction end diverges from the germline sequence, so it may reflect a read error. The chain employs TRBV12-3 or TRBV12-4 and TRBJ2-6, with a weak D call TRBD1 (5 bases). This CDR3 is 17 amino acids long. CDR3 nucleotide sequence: TGTGCCTGCAGTTTAAGGGGATTGGTCTCTGGGGCCAACGTCCTGACTTTC. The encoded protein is CACSLRGLVSGANVLTF.

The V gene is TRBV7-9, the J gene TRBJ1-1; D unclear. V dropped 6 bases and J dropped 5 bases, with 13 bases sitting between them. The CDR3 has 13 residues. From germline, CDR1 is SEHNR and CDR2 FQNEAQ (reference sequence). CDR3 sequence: CASRSGSGTEAFF. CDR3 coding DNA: TGTGCCAGCAGGTCGGGAAGCGGGACTGAAGCTTTCTTT.

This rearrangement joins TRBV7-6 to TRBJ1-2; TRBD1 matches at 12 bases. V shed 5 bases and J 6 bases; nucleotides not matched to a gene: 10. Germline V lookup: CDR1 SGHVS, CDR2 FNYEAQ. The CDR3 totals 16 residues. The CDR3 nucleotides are TGTGCCAGCAGCCCGGGACAGGGGGCAATAGCACATGGCTACACCTTC. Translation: CASSPGQGAIAHGYTF.

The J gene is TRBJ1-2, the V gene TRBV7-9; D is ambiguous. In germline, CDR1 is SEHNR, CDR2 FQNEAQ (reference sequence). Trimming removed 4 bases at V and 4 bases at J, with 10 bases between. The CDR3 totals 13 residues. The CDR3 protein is CASSSDILYGYTF. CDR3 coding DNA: TGTGCCAGCAGCTCCGACATACTCTATGGCTACACCTTC.

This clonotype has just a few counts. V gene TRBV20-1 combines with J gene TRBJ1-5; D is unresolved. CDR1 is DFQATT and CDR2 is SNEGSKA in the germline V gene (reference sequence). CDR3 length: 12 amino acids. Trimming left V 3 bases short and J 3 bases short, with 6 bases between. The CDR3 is CSARAYNQPQHF. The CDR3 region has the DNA TGCAGTGCTAGGGCGTACAATCAGCCCCAGCATTTT.

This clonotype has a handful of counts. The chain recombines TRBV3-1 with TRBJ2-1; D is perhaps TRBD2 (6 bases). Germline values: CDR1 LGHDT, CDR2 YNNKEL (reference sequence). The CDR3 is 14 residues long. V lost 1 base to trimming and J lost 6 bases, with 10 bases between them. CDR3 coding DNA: TGTGCCAGCAGCCAAGCGGGAGCGAGCAATGAGCAGTTCTTC. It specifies CASSQAGASNEQFF.

The CDR3 DNA sequence: TGTGCCAGCAGCCCTTATAGCCTCCGAGGGGGCGATACGCAGTATTTT. Its protein is CASSPYSLRGGDTQYF. V gene TRBV3-1 combines with J gene TRBJ2-3; 7 bases are shared with TRBD1. The CDR3 extends over 16 amino acids. Germline values: CDR1 LGHDT, CDR2 YNNKEL (reference sequence). The V gene end was trimmed by 4 bases and the J gene end by 6 bases; junction bases not matched to a gene: 13.

The CDR3, as DNA: TGTGCCAGCAGCTATCCCCGAGGATCTACTTATGGCTACACCTTC. Translated, it gives CASSYPRGSTYGYTF. V usage is TRBV7-2 and J usage is TRBJ1-2, with no clear D. The V gene's germline CDR1 is SGHTA and CDR2 FQGNSA. V was clipped by 4 bases and J by 5 bases, with 17 bases between them. The CDR3 is 15 amino acids.

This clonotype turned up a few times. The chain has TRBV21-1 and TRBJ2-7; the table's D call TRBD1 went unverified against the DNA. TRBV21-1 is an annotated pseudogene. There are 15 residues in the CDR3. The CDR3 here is CASSNLWGEAYEQYF. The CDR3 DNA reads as TGTGCCAGCAGCAACTTATGGGGGGAAGCCTACGAGCAGTACTTC.

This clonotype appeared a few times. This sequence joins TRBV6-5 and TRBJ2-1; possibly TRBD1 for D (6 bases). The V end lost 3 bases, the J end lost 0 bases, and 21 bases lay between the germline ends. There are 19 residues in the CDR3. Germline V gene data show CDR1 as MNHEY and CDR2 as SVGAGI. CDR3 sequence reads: CASSYPTGSPPRSYNEQFF. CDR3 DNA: TGTGCCAGCAGTTATCCGACAGGTTCCCCCCCTCGCTCCTACAATGAGCAGTTCTTC.